The 20 T cell receptor beta chains in this list originate from one sample, sequenced in a study of PD-1 blockade in classical Hodgkin lymphoma. Relapse was seen in all patients after autologous stem cell transplantation, and brentuximab vedotin exposure was variable. Profiled with immunoSEQ multiplex PCR; TCRdb holds only in-frame clones, not every one. The sample lists roughly 150,000 clones, just under 80% occurring once. Specimen: peripheral blood mononuclear cells (PBMCs), collected before the second cycle of nivolumab. These receptors were collected from a human donor with classical Hodgkin lymphoma.

The table lists this clone with many counts. CDR3 sequence reads: CASSPGVSYGYTF. The CDR3 nucleotides are TGTGCCAGCAGCCCCGGGGTCTCCTATGGCTACACCTTC. The chain carries TRBV7-6 and TRBJ1-2, with D unresolved. The CDR3 runs 13 residues. Germline assignment: CDR1 SGHVS and CDR2 FNYEAQ. V shed 5 bases and J shed 4 bases, with 11 bases lying between them.

This chain links TRBV18 with TRBJ2-7; D gene ambiguous. Germline CDR1 KGHSH, CDR2 LQKENI. The CDR3 sequence is 15 residues long. The V end lost 2 bases, the J end lost 4 bases, and 15 bases lay between the germline ends. The CDR3 sequence: CASSPGLTSQYEQYF. In DNA, the CDR3 is TGTGCCAGCTCACCAGGGCTTACGAGCCAATACGAGCAGTACTTC.

The chain joins TRBV7-2 to TRBJ2-1; a weak D match, TRBD1 (6 bases). Germline V lookup: CDR1 SGHTA, CDR2 FQGNSA. This CDR3 is built from 16 residues. Trimming took 1 base from V and 5 from J, leaving 15 bases between them. CDR3 amino acids: CASSLGVTGSDNEQFF. CDR3 in DNA: TGTGCCAGCAGCTTAGGGGTGACAGGCTCGGACAATGAGCAGTTCTTC.

This clone occurred a few times. The V gene is TRBV5-1, the J gene TRBJ2-1, with TRBD2 matching over 12 bases. Germline V gene sequence: CDR1 SGHRS, CDR2 YFSETQ. V shed 0 bases, J shed 0 bases, and the junction held 7 bases outside the gene matches. The CDR3 sequence is 19 residues long. CDR3 bases: TGCGCCAGCAGCTTGGGGCTAGCGGGAGGGCCTGGCTCCTACAATGAGCAGTTCTTC. Its protein product is CASSLGLAGGPGSYNEQFF.

On this clone: The DNA is left out, because the CDR3 cannot be placed on it with certainty; the CDR3 is given as TCRdb lists it. The chain links TRBV7-3 to TRBJ2-1; TRBD2, the D gene given by the table, was not confirmed from the DNA. Germline-derived CDR1 and CDR2 are SGHTA and FQGTGA. From its first to its last residue, the CDR3 has 17 amino acids. CDR3 protein: CASSSSGLADSYNEQFF.

The chain combines TRBV5-1 with TRBJ2-5; 13 bases map to TRBD2. The end of the DNA aligns better with TRBJ2-7, so the J call may be wrong. The CDR3 covers 18 residues. The germline V gene encodes CDR1 SGHRS and CDR2 YFSETQ. CDR3 in DNA: TGCGCCAGCAGCTTCCTGACTAGCGGGGGGCCCGCCCCCTACGAGCAGTACTTC. Its translation: CASSFLTSGGPAPYEQYF.

Turning to this clone: Other DNA sequences of this sample code for an identical CDR3. The chain carries TRBV4-1 and TRBJ2-5, with D possibly TRBD2 on 6 matching bases. This CDR3 contains 18 residues. V lost 0 bases, J lost 1 base, and 18 bases lay in between. Germline V lookup: CDR1 MGHRA, CDR2 YSYEKL. The CDR3 DNA is TGCGCCAGCAGCCAAGATCGGGGCCGCAGCGGGCTCCAAGAGACCCAGTACTTC. Translated: CASSQDRGRSGLQETQYF.

The chain uses TRBV28 and TRBJ2-7, with 10 bases that match TRBD1. Trimming cost V 4 bases and J 4 bases; bases outside gene matches: 10. Germline V CDR1 and CDR2: MDHEN, SYDVKM. The CDR3 has 16 residues. Here the CDR3 DNA reads TGTGCCAGCAGTTCCCACGCCGGGACAGGGGAGTACGAGCAGTACTTC. It specifies CASSSHAGTGEYEQYF. Complete variable domain (other parts from reference TRBV28 and TRBJ2-7): DVKVTQSSRYLVKRTGEKVFLECVQDMDHENMFWYRQDPGLGLRLIYFSYDVKMKEKGDIPEGYSVSREKKERFSLILESASTNQTSMYLCASSSHAGTGEYEQYFGPGTRLTVT.

V usage is TRBV5-5 and J usage is TRBJ2-5; D is unresolved. The CDR3 length is 14 residues. The germline V gene encodes CDR1 SGHKS and CDR2 YYEKEE (reference sequence). The V end lost 5 bases, the J end lost 0 bases, and 11 bases lay between the germline ends. The CDR3 coding sequence is TGTGCCAGCAGTATCTGGACCAACCAAGAGACCCAGTACTTC. Protein: CASSIWTNQETQYF.

The rearrangement joins TRBV7-6 to TRBJ2-4; TRBD2 matches 7 bases. Germline CDR1 SGHVS, CDR2 FNYEAQ. Losses at the gene ends were 1 base for V and 4 bases for J; bases not matched to a gene: 4. The CDR3 has 15 amino acids. The CDR3 nucleotides are TGTGCCAGCAGCTTAGAGCCGGGACTAAAAAACATTCAGTACTTC. Translated, it gives CASSLEPGLKNIQYF.

The chain couples TRBV25-1 to TRBJ1-1; 10 bases are a match to TRBD1. Losses at the gene ends were 5 bases for V and 8 bases for J; bases not matched to a gene: 8. This CDR3 comprises 14 residues. Germline CDR1 is MGHDK and CDR2 is SYGVNS. DNA for the CDR3: TGTGCCAGCAGTTCCGGGACAGGGGCCGCGGAAGCTTTCTTT. Its protein product is CASSSGTGAAEAFF.

The CDR3 bases are TGTGCCATCAGTGAACGTCCGGTAAGCTCTGGAAACACCATATATTTT. This gives the protein CAISERPVSSGNTIYF. The chain uses TRBV10-3 and TRBJ1-3; D remains ambiguous. Germline V gives CDR1 ENHRY, CDR2 SYGVKD. Trimming took 3 bases from V and 0 from J, leaving 12 bases between them. The CDR3 runs 16 residues.

CDR3 DNA: TGTGCCAGCAGCTTGGTAGGGGTAGCTAACTATGGCTACACCTTC. It translates to CASSLVGVANYGYTF. The chain employs TRBV5-4 and TRBJ1-2, with D perhaps matching TRBD1 (5 bases). This CDR3 contains 15 residues. V lost 0 bases and J lost 0, with 9 bases in between. In germline, CDR1 is SGHNT, CDR2 YYREEE (reference sequence).

This chain connects TRBV5-5 to TRBJ2-7; the D call may be TRBD1 or TRBD2 (5 bases each). V lost 4 bases and J 10 bases, leaving 15 bases between the germline ends. CDR1 and CDR2 from the germline V gene are SGHKS and YYEKEE (reference sequence). The length of the CDR3 is 12 residues. The DNA for the CDR3 is TGTGCCAGCAGCGGAGGCACAGGAGTTCAGTACTTC. This codes for CASSGGTGVQYF.

This clone occurred a few times. The chain uses TRBV7-8 and TRBJ2-3; TRBD2 aligns across 7 bases. Germline V gives CDR1 SGHVS, CDR2 FQNEAQ. The CDR3 runs 15 residues. V was clipped by 2 bases and J by 3 bases; unmatched bases: 5. The CDR3 DNA reads TGTGCCAGCAGCTTAATGCGGGGGATGACAGATACGCAGTATTTT. Its protein product is CASSLMRGMTDTQYF.

This chain links TRBV7-3 with TRBJ2-1; TRBD2 matches 13 bases. The J segment lost 10 bases and the V segment lost 6 bases, leaving 6 bases of the junction unmatched. The CDR3 runs 14 residues. The germline gives CDR1 SGHTA, CDR2 FQGTGA. The CDR3 loop reads CASRTSGRAWEQFF. The CDR3 DNA reads as TGTGCCAGCAGAACTAGCGGGAGGGCCTGGGAGCAGTTCTTC.

The rearrangement uses TRBV7-6 and TRBJ1-1; D remains ambiguous. Per germline, CDR1 SGHVS and CDR2 FNYEAQ. The V and J ends lost 2 bases and 0 bases respectively, with 13 bases between them. The CDR3 consists of 16 residues. The chain's CDR3 is CASSLSAGAMNTEAFF. The CDR3 nucleotides are TGTGCCAGCAGCTTATCGGCAGGCGCTATGAACACTGAAGCTTTCTTT.

The rearrangement joins TRBV28 to TRBJ1-5; D is ambiguous. Trimming took off 5 bases at V and 1 base at J, with 12 bases between the two ends. Germline V lookup: CDR1 MDHEN, CDR2 SYDVKM. This CDR3 region has 15 residues. CDR3: CASSPRGRSNQPQHF. In DNA, the CDR3 is TGTGCCAGCAGTCCGCGTGGTAGGAGCAATCAGCCCCAGCATTTT.

The chain uses TRBV6-5 and TRBJ2-3; D is unresolved. Per germline, CDR1 MNHEY and CDR2 SVGAGI. This CDR3 has 15 residues. The germline V and J ends were trimmed by 6 bases and 0 bases, with 13 bases remaining between them. The CDR3 region is CASSSTDVSTDTQYF. CDR3 DNA sequence: TGTGCCAGCAGCTCAACGGACGTTAGCACAGATACGCAGTATTTT.

This rearrangement joins TRBV6-6 to TRBJ2-3; D gene ambiguous. Germline CDR1 reads MNHNY; CDR2 reads SVGAGI (reference sequence). The CDR3 runs to 14 residues. The ends were cut back, 4 bases at V and 2 bases at J, with 10 bases in the middle. The CDR3 region is CASSSTAITDTQYF. The CDR3 region has the DNA TGTGCCAGCAGTTCGACGGCAATCACAGATACGCAGTATTTT.